Reported below is one TCR beta chain. Germline CDR1 reads MNHEY; CDR2 reads SVGEGT. CDR3 size: 17 residues. The V gene end was trimmed by 0 bases and the J gene end by 0 bases; junction bases not matched to a gene: 4. As originally analysed: The assay estimated nucleated cells by amplifying reference gene primers. The protocol was immunoSEQ multiplex PCR, while the TCRdb copy is restricted to in-frame clones and leaves out a portion. V and J calls and clone size are as listed in that table; D and trimming were resolved from the DNA. The sample lists nearly 85,000 clones; over 70% were seen once. The entry originates in a study of blood T cell repertoires in COVID-19. Across the whole study: Acute and convalescent COVID-19 specimens originated in the United States, Italy and Spain. T cells, B-cell-depleted T cells, or PBMCs provided the cDNA or gDNA that served as material.

J is TRBJ2-4 and V is TRBV6-2 or TRBV6-3; TRBD1 matches 8 bases. This TCR was sampled from a woman between 55 and 75 years old with acute or convalescent COVID-19. Material for sequencing was peripheral blood. CDR3 sequence reads: CASSYSGQVLAKNIQYF. DNA for the CDR3: TGTGCCAGCAGTTACTCGGGACAGGTCCTAGCCAAAAACATTCAGTACTTC.